What follows are 2 T cell receptor beta chains derived from one specimen sequenced in a study of human T cells and chemical hapten exposure (dated by TCRdb to the early 2020s). The label giving this sample's time point can be read as: patch test 2, 6 weeks after DPC sensitization. The treatment or condition label corresponds to: therapeutic diphenylcyclopropenone sensitization with weekly scalp DPC. The library was built by means of RACE. Sequencing was performed on a NextSeq 500. TCRdb trimmed public reads at Q25 via fastp, called clones via MiXCR and kept in-frame beta chains. Entries that share a CDR3 protein sequence are merged under the most common genes and DNA. The sample table holds some 150,000 distinct CDR3 sequences, of which 10% to 15% were seen once. The top ten hold 1.2% to 1.5% of the sample. The sequenced sample was whole blood, obtained in connection with sensitization to the hapten diphenylcyclopropenone (DPC). These receptors all come from a woman aged 45-65 years with alopecia areata. Some clones in this sample may be carry-over from other donors' samples.

This clonotype was found a few times. The chain links TRBV10-2 to TRBJ1-1; no clear D gene. V lost 4 bases and J 2 bases, leaving 17 bases between the germline ends. The CDR3 extends over 16 amino acids. Germline V gives CDR1 WSHSY, CDR2 SAAADI. In DNA, the CDR3 is TGCGCCAGCAGTGCCACCCGGAGCAGCCTAAACACTGAAGCTTTCTTT. Protein sequence: CASSATRSSLNTEAFF.

The CDR3 is CASSEARTGVGGLTRDEQFF. The CDR3 DNA is TGTGCCAGCAGTGAAGCCCGGACAGGGGTCGGGGGCCTAACACGGGATGAGCAGTTCTTC. J is TRBJ2-1 and V is TRBV6-1; 9 bases align to TRBD1. The V gene's germline CDR1 is MNHNS and CDR2 SASEGT. The CDR3 has 20 amino acids. The V gene end was trimmed by 0 bases and the J gene end by 8 bases; junction bases not matched to a gene: 20.